A single sample is the source of the 32 T cell receptor beta chains below, sequenced in a study of control samples from healthy donors and cancer patients (dated by TCRdb to 2018 to 2020). The library was produced with the immunoSEQ multiplex PCR assay. The table was pulled from immuneACCESS by TCRdb, which kept in-frame rearrangements only. Such tables lose some clones; where checked, under half of the loss comes from unresolved V genes, and the rest has no known cause. The sample table gives roughly 190,000 clones. Roughly 2% of the sample lies in the top ten. Input material: blood. The receptors were gathered from a woman under 40 in good health.

The chain combines TRBV6-5 with TRBJ1-5, with D tentatively TRBD1 (5 bases). Germline CDR1 and CDR2: MNHEY and SVGAGI. This CDR3 has 15 residues. The ends were cut back, 6 bases at V and 0 bases at J, with 12 bases in the middle. This CDR3 is CASRPRDSSNQPQHF. Here the CDR3 DNA reads TGTGCCAGCAGGCCACGGGACTCTAGCAATCAGCCCCAGCATTTT.

The gene calls are TRBV4-1 and TRBJ2-7; either TRBD1 or TRBD2 may fit D (5 bases each). Germline V gene data show CDR1 as MGHRA and CDR2 as YSYEKL. This CDR3 contains 14 residues. The germline V and J ends were trimmed by 1 base and 3 bases, with 10 bases remaining between them. CDR3 amino acids: CASSQGGAGYEQYF. As DNA, the CDR3 is TGCGCCAGCAGCCAAGGAGGGGCGGGCTACGAGCAGTACTTC.

The chain is built from TRBV5-6 and TRBJ1-5; D gene uncertain. Germline V lookup: CDR1 SGHDT, CDR2 YYEEEE. The CDR3 is made up of 16 amino acids. Trimming cost V 0 bases and J 4 bases, with 14 bases left between them. This CDR3 is CASSLGRWAGNQPQHF. The CDR3, as DNA: TGTGCCAGCAGCTTGGGCCGGTGGGCGGGGAATCAGCCCCAGCATTTT.

The V call is TRBV7-2, the J call TRBJ2-2, with D perhaps matching TRBD2 (5 bases). Germline V gene lookup returns CDR1 SGHTA and CDR2 FQGNSA. This CDR3 is 15 amino acids long. Trimming removed 6 bases from V and 0 bases from J, with 11 bases in between. The CDR3, as DNA: TGTGCCAGCAGGTCGCGGGTTTCGAACACCGGGGAGCTGTTTTTT. Translating it yields CASRSRVSNTGELFF. Based on the CDR3 plus reference TRBV7-2 and TRBJ2-2, the full variable domain is GAGVSQSPSNKVTEKGKDVELRCDPISGHTALYWYRQSLGQGLEFLIYFQGNSAPDKSGLPSDRFSAERTGGSVSTLTIQRTQQEDSAVYLCASRSRVSNTGELFFGEGSRLTVL.

The chain couples TRBV4-2 to TRBJ2-7; D possibly matches TRBD1 or TRBD2 (5 bases each). V gave up 1 base and J gave up 2 bases, with 18 bases separating them. This CDR3 contains 17 residues. Germline V gene lookup returns CDR1 LGHNA and CDR2 YNFKEQ. The CDR3 here is CASSQGRGWQGPYEQYF. In DNA, the CDR3 is TGTGCCAGCAGCCAAGGGCGCGGGTGGCAGGGCCCCTACGAGCAGTACTTC.

This chain connects TRBV7-9 to TRBJ2-7; D remains unclear. Germline CDR1 SEHNR, CDR2 FQNEAQ (reference sequence). The CDR3 is 12 residues long. The germline V and J ends were trimmed by 0 bases and 13 bases, with 13 bases remaining between them. The CDR3 DNA reads TGTGCCAGCAGCTTAGCTCGGAACAGACTTTACTTC. Translating it yields CASSLARNRLYF.

The rearrangement links TRBV25-1 to TRBJ2-6; perhaps TRBD1 as D (5 bases). Trimming removed 7 bases from V and 14 bases from J, with 18 bases in between. Germline-derived CDR1 and CDR2 are MGHDK and SYGVNS. CDR3 size: 13 residues. CDR3: CASTGPPDKILTF. CDR3 sequence (DNA): TGTGCCAGCACCGGGCCTCCGGACAAGATCCTGACTTTC.

The V call is TRBV18, the J call TRBJ1-4; no clear D. V dropped 2 bases and J dropped 2 bases, with 9 bases sitting between them. Germline lookup yields CDR1 KGHSH and CDR2 LQKENI. The CDR3 is made up of 15 amino acids. The CDR3 nucleotides read TGTGCCAGCTCACCAAGGGCGGCTACTAATGAAAAACTGTTTTTT. It specifies CASSPRAATNEKLFF. Looking up the rest from reference TRBV18 and TRBJ1-4 gives the full variable domain: NAGVMQNPRHLVRRRGQEARLRCSPMKGHSHVYWYRQLPEEGLKFMVYLQKENIIDESGMPKERFSAEFPKEGPSILRIQQVVRGDSAAYFCASSPRAATNEKLFFGSGTQLSVL.

CDR3 bases: TGTGCCAGCAGCTGGGCGCAGGGGGGCGAGCAGTACTTC. As protein: CASSWAQGGEQYF. The V gene is TRBV7-9, the J gene TRBJ2-7; the D gene is possibly TRBD1 (7 bases). CDR3 length: 13 amino acids. V was trimmed by 4 bases and J by 6 bases, leaving 13 bases between them. Germline CDR1 reads SEHNR; CDR2 reads FQNEAQ (reference sequence).

The rearrangement uses TRBV4-2 and TRBJ1-1, with D tentatively TRBD1 (6 bases). V was clipped by 0 bases and J by 4 bases, with 15 bases between them. Germline V gives CDR1 LGHNA, CDR2 YNFKEQ. There are 16 residues in the CDR3. CDR3 sequence: CASSQDLIAGATEAFF. As DNA, the CDR3 is TGTGCCAGCAGCCAAGACCTGATCGCAGGGGCCACTGAAGCTTTCTTT.

The chain couples TRBV4-1 to TRBJ1-3, with 7 bases that match TRBD1. The V gene end was trimmed by 3 bases and the J gene end by 0 bases; junction bases not matched to a gene: 11. Per germline, CDR1 MGHRA and CDR2 YSYEKL. This CDR3 is 18 amino acids long. CDR3: CASSQETGNLISGNTIYF. The CDR3 coding sequence is TGCGCCAGCAGCCAGGAGACAGGGAATCTCATCTCTGGAAACACCATATATTTT.

The chain combines TRBV11-2 with TRBJ1-4, with 7 bases fitting TRBD1. The V gene's germline CDR1 is SGHAT and CDR2 FQNNGV. CDR3 length: 16 amino acids. V shed 2 bases, J shed 3 bases, and the junction held 6 bases outside the gene matches. In nucleotides, the CDR3 is TGTGCCAGCAGCTTACCGAGACAGGGCCCTAATGAAAAACTGTTTTTT. Its translation: CASSLPRQGPNEKLFF.

This chain links TRBV11-1 with TRBJ1-6; D might be TRBD1 (5 bases). Per the germline V gene, CDR1 is SGHAT and CDR2 is FQDESV (reference sequence). Between the trimmed V and J ends, which lost 5 bases and 11 bases, there was a span of 16 bases. The CDR3 loop spans 14 amino acids. The CDR3 sequence is CASSPRRGGTPLHF. The CDR3 DNA sequence: TGTGCCAGCAGCCCCCGGCGGGGGGGGACACCCCTCCACTTT.

The J gene is TRBJ2-5, the V gene TRBV11-2, with TRBD2 identical over 10 bases. The V and J ends lost 5 bases and 5 bases, in that order; junction bases with no gene match: 14. CDR3 size: 17 residues. Germline loops: CDR1 SGHAT, CDR2 FQNNGV. CDR3 region: CASSEPSLAGVGETQYF. For the CDR3, the DNA is TGTGCCAGCAGCGAACCGTCTCTAGCGGGGGTAGGGGAGACCCAGTACTTC.

The chain is built from TRBV5-1 and TRBJ1-1; 8 nucleotides agree with TRBD1. The CDR3 runs to 16 residues. The V segment lost 4 bases and the J segment 1 base; nucleotides outside the gene matches: 9. The V gene's germline CDR1 is SGHRS and CDR2 YFSETQ. This CDR3 is CASSQGTGISNTEAFF. The DNA for the CDR3 is TGCGCCAGCAGCCAAGGGACAGGAATATCGAACACTGAAGCTTTCTTT. Looking up the rest from reference TRBV5-1 and TRBJ1-1 gives the full variable domain: KAGVTQTPRYLIKTRGQQVTLSCSPISGHRSVSWYQQTPGQGLQFLFEYFSETQRNKGNFPGRFSGRQFSNSRSEMNVSTLELGDSALYLCASSQGTGISNTEAFFGQGTRLTVV.

The V and J genes are TRBV27 and TRBJ1-6; possible D gene TRBD1, 5 bases. Deletions cut 6 bases from V and 13 bases from J, with 16 bases between. The CDR3 consists of 13 residues. Germline-derived CDR1 and CDR2 are MNHEY and SMNVEV (reference sequence). The CDR3 protein is CASSPREGTPLHF. The DNA of the CDR3 is TGTGCCAGCAGCCCGAGGGAGGGGACCCCCCTCCACTTT.

This chain joins TRBV6-4 and TRBJ2-1, with 8 nucleotides matching TRBD1. The CDR3 is made up of 13 amino acids. V lost 1 base to trimming and J lost 14 bases; unmatched junction nucleotides: 7. Germline CDR1 and CDR2: MRHNA and SNTAGT. CDR3 sequence: CASSDLRTGKKFF. The DNA of the CDR3 is TGTGCCAGCAGTGACTTAAGGACAGGGAAGAAGTTCTTC.

This chain uses TRBV6-5 with TRBJ1-3, with TRBD1 identical over 7 bases. CDR1 is MNHEY and CDR2 is SVGAGI in the germline V gene. The V segment lost 6 bases and the J segment 2 bases; nucleotides outside the gene matches: 4. The CDR3 length is 14 residues. The CDR3 protein is CASSPGTAGNTIYF. The CDR3 nucleotides read TGTGCCAGCAGCCCGGGGACAGCTGGAAACACCATATATTTT.

The chain combines TRBV18 with TRBJ1-2; 8 positions agree with TRBD1. CDR1 is KGHSH, CDR2 LQKENI, per germline. This CDR3 comprises 15 residues. The V gene end was trimmed by 8 bases and the J gene end by 1 base; junction bases not matched to a gene: 9. The CDR3: CASLPDREVNYGYTF. CDR3 nucleotide sequence: TGTGCCAGCCTTCCGGACAGGGAAGTTAACTATGGCTACACCTTC.

This chain links TRBV7-8 with TRBJ1-2, with 9 bases fitting TRBD1. V shed 7 bases, J shed 5 bases, and the junction held 17 bases outside the gene matches. CDR3 size: 17 residues. From germline, CDR1 is SGHVS and CDR2 FQNEAQ. The CDR3 is CASKERGRDRAPYGYTF. The CDR3 DNA reads as TGTGCCAGCAAAGAAAGAGGCCGGGACAGGGCCCCGTATGGCTACACCTTC.

V is TRBV6-1 and J is TRBJ1-2, with D perhaps matching TRBD1 (6 bases). Germline-derived CDR1 and CDR2 are MNHNS and SASEGT. Deletions cut 3 bases from V and 2 bases from J, with 13 bases between. The CDR3 covers 15 residues. CDR3 protein: CASSDLPGANYGYTF. Here the CDR3 DNA reads TGTGCCAGCAGTGATTTACCAGGGGCGAACTATGGCTACACCTTC.

The chain employs TRBV6-5 and TRBJ1-2, with D unclear. Deletions cut 0 bases from V and 8 bases from J, with 13 bases between. The CDR3 has 14 residues. Germline values: CDR1 MNHEY, CDR2 SVGAGI. The CDR3 loop reads CASSYSTPPTGYTF. CDR3 in DNA: TGTGCCAGCAGTTACTCGACGCCGCCAACGGGCTACACCTTC.

This chain uses TRBV28 with TRBJ2-7, with TRBD1 matching over 8 bases. The ends lost 1 base at V and 6 bases at J; junction bases unmatched: 11. The germline V gene encodes CDR1 MDHEN and CDR2 SYDVKM. This CDR3 contains 16 residues. CDR3 sequence: CASSLSGGAWVLEQYF. CDR3 sequence (DNA): TGTGCCAGCAGTTTATCAGGGGGCGCATGGGTCCTCGAGCAGTACTTC.

The chain couples TRBV19 to TRBJ1-1; 10 nucleotides line up with TRBD1. CDR1 is LNHDA, CDR2 SQIVND, per germline (reference sequence). The CDR3 totals 14 residues. V dropped 7 bases and J dropped 5; count of bases not matched to a gene: 7. The CDR3 sequence is CASTPTGGETEAFF. The CDR3 nucleotides are TGTGCCAGTACCCCGACAGGGGGCGAAACTGAAGCTTTCTTT.

The rearrangement links TRBV6-5 to TRBJ1-5, with a possible D match to TRBD1 (6 bases). Between the trimmed V and J ends, which lost 6 bases and 7 bases, there was a span of 16 bases. The germline gives CDR1 MNHEY, CDR2 SVGAGI. CDR3 size: 14 residues. The CDR3, as DNA: TGTGCCAGCAGCAACCTACAGGGCGGGCAGCCCCAGCATTTT. Protein: CASSNLQGGQPQHF.

J is TRBJ2-5 and V is TRBV15, with a weak D call TRBD1 (5 bases). The V end lost 0 bases, the J end lost 5 bases, and 10 bases lay between the germline ends. This CDR3 is 14 amino acids long. Germline loops: CDR1 LNHNV, CDR2 YYDKDF (reference sequence). This chain's CDR3 is CATSRDRGIETQYF. The CDR3 DNA reads as TGTGCCACCAGCAGAGATAGGGGCATTGAGACCCAGTACTTC.

This rearrangement joins TRBV4-1 to TRBJ1-5; D gene uncertain. CDR1 and CDR2 from the germline V gene are MGHRA and YSYEKL. This CDR3 region has 15 residues. V was pared by 0 bases and J by 4 bases, with 10 bases between. The CDR3 region is CASSQDWAVNQPQHF. In DNA form, the CDR3 reads TGCGCCAGCAGCCAAGATTGGGCGGTAAATCAGCCCCAGCATTTT.

The chain has TRBV4-2 and TRBJ2-7; 9 bases are a match to TRBD2. J lost 7 bases, V lost 0 bases, and 7 bases had no gene match. Germline loops: CDR1 LGHNA, CDR2 YNFKEQ. The CDR3 sequence is 15 residues long. CDR3: CASSQDRGGAWEQYF. The CDR3, as DNA: TGTGCCAGCAGCCAAGATCGCGGGGGGGCGTGGGAGCAGTACTTC.

V is TRBV5-4 and J is TRBJ1-6; D possibly corresponds to TRBD1 (5 bases). Germline V CDR1 and CDR2: SGHNT, YYREEE (reference sequence). CDR3 length equals 14 residues. V lost 4 bases to trimming and J lost 7 bases, with 12 bases between them. In DNA form, the CDR3 reads TGTGCCAGCAGCCTGGACCAGGGAAATTCACCCCTCCACTTT. This encodes CASSLDQGNSPLHF. Combining the CDR3 with reference TRBV5-4 and TRBJ1-6 gives the whole variable domain ETGVTQSPTHLIKTRGQQVTLRCSSQSGHNTVSWYQQALGQGPQFIFQYYREEENGRGNFPPRFSGLQFPNYSSELNVNALELDDSALYLCASSLDQGNSPLHFGNGTRLTVT.

The chain is built from TRBV3-1 (or the pseudogene TRBV3-2) and TRBJ2-7, with D possibly TRBD1 on 5 matching bases. V was pared by 4 bases and J by 2 bases, with 12 bases between. CDR3 length: 14 amino acids. The germline CDR1 and CDR2 sequences are LGHDT and YNNKEL (reference sequence). CDR3: CASSLLGATYEQYF. DNA of the CDR3: TGTGCCAGCAGCCTCCTAGGGGCCACCTACGAGCAGTACTTC.

The chain has TRBV21-1 and TRBJ2-7; the tabulated D call, TRBD1, remains unverified against the DNA. TRBV21-1 represents a pseudogene. The CDR3 length is 16 residues. The DNA of the CDR3 is TGTGCCAGCAGCAAAAGGACGGGGACAGGGCGCTACGAGCAGTACTTC. Protein sequence: CASSKRTGTGRYEQYF.

The chain has TRBV4-3 and TRBJ1-5; a weak D match, TRBD1 (6 bases). This CDR3 spans 16 amino acids. CDR1 and CDR2 (germline): LGHNA, YSLEER. With 3 bases removed from V and 4 bases from J, the gap between germline ends came to 16 bases. The CDR3 spells CASSQRRGTTNQPQHF. The DNA of the CDR3 is TGCGCCAGCAGCCAGAGGCGAGGGACAACAAATCAGCCCCAGCATTTT.